Each of the 5 T cell receptor beta chains below was sequenced from the same sample in a study of blood T cell repertoires in COVID-19. TCRdb's copy holds only in-frame clones and misses some; the assay was immunoSEQ multiplex PCR. The data hold tens of thousands of clones, with approximately 86% observed a single time. The specimen sequenced was peripheral blood. The receptors stem from a woman in her sixties with acute or convalescent COVID-19.

The chain employs TRBV3-1 (or the pseudogene TRBV3-2) and TRBJ1-1, with a weak D call TRBD1 (6 bases). Trimming left V 5 bases short and J 2 bases short, with 27 bases between. Per the germline V gene, CDR1 is LGHDT and CDR2 is YNNKEL (reference sequence). This CDR3 region has 19 residues. CDR3: CASSVRWGGAAHINTEAFF. CDR3 sequence (DNA): TGTGCCAGCAGCGTGCGGTGGGGGGGCGCAGCCCATATAAACACTGAAGCTTTCTTT.

The chain joins TRBV18 to TRBJ1-2; 8 positions match TRBD1. The germline V gene encodes CDR1 KGHSH and CDR2 LQKENI. The CDR3 is 17 amino acids. The junction had 15 bases not matched to a gene; V was cut back by 3 bases and J by 6 bases. The CDR3 spells CASSPEGTGGLRNGYTF. In DNA, the CDR3 is TGTGCCAGCTCACCTGAGGGAACAGGGGGTCTTCGGAATGGCTACACCTTC.

The V call is TRBV12-1, the J call TRBJ1-3; the table assigns TRBD1, which was not confirmed against the DNA. TRBV12-1 is termed a pseudogene. The CDR3 sequence is 16 residues long. CDR3 in amino acids: CASSWDPPRGGNTIYF. For the CDR3, the DNA is TGTGCCAGCAGCTGGGACCCACCCAGGGGAGGAAACACCATATATTTT.

The rearrangement uses TRBV6-5 and TRBJ2-7; 8 nucleotides align to TRBD1. V was pared by 0 bases and J by 3 bases, with 4 bases of the junction left unmatched. The CDR3 covers 15 residues. Per the germline V gene, CDR1 is MNHEY and CDR2 is SVGAGI. The CDR3 here is CASSYSTGAGYEQYF. In nucleotides, the CDR3 is TGTGCCAGCAGTTACTCGACAGGGGCGGGCTACGAGCAGTACTTC.

The chain is built from TRBV6-5 and TRBJ2-3; D is possibly TRBD1 (6 bases). The CDR3 sequence is 15 residues long. Trimming stripped 0 bases from V and 1 base from J, with 8 bases between. Germline V lookup: CDR1 MNHEY, CDR2 SVGAGI. CDR3 amino acids: CASSYSKGGTDTQYF. The CDR3 DNA sequence: TGTGCCAGCAGTTACTCGAAGGGGGGCACAGATACGCAGTATTTT.